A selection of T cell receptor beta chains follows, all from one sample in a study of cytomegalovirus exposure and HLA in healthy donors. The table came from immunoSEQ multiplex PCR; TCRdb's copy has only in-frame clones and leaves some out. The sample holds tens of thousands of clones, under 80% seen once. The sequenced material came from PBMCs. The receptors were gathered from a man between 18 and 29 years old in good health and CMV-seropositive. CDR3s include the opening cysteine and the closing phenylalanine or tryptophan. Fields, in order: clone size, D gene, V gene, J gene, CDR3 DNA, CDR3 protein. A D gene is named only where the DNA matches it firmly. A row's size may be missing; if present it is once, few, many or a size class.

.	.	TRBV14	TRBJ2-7	TGTGCCAGCAGCCAGTACCCGGGACTTGCTTTCGGAGAGCAGTACTTC	CASSQYPGLAFGEQYF
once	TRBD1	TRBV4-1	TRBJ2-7	TGCGCCAGCAGCCAGCCGGGACAGGCATCCTACGAGCAGTACTTC	CASSQPGQASYEQYF
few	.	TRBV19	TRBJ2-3	TGTGCCAGTAGTCCGGGAGTGACAGATACGCAGTATTTT	CASSPGVTDTQYF
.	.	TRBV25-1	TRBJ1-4	TGTGCCAGCAGTCTACAGGGTGGTAATGAAAAACTGTTTTTT	CASSLQGGNEKLFF
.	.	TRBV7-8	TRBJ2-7	TGTGCCAGCAGCTTAGTAGGGACTTCATCACCCGAGCAGTACTTC	CASSLVGTSSPEQYF
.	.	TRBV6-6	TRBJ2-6	TGTGCCAGCAGTGCGCGACACTCTGGGGCCAACGTCCTGACTTTC	CASSARHSGANVLTF
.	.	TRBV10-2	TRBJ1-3	TGCGCCAGCAGCTTCGAGCTGGGAGGGGCCATATATTTT	CASSFELGGAIYF
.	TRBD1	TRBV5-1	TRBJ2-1	TGCGCCAGCAGCCTGGGGACAGGGCTAAACAATGAGCAGTTCTTC	CASSLGTGLNNEQFF
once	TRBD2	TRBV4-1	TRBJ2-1	TGCGCCAGCAGCCAAGCCCCCGGGACTAGCAGCTACAATGAGCAGTTCTTC	CASSQAPGTSSYNEQFF
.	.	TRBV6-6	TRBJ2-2	TGTGCCAGCAGTCCCTACACCGGGGAGCTGTTTTTT	CASSPYTGELFF
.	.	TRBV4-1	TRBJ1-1	TGCGCCAGCAGCCAAGGAGATAGAGTGGGTGGGAGTACTGAAGCTTTCTTT	CASSQGDRVGGSTEAFF
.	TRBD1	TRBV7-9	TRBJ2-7	TGTGCCAGCAGCTTTTCGGACAGGGACTACGAGCAGTACTTC	CASSFSDRDYEQYF
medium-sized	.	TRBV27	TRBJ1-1	TGTGCCAGCAGTGCCGACAGTAATCGGGAAGCTTTCTTT	CASSADSNREAFF
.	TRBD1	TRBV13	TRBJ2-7	TGTGCCAGCAGCTTACAGGGGGCCTACGAGCAGTACTTC	CASSLQGAYEQYF
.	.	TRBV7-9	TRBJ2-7	TGTGCCAGCAGCTTAGCCGCAGGGTTCTACGAGCAGTACTTC	CASSLAAGFYEQYF
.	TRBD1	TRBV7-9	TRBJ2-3	TGTGCCAGCAGCTTAGCGCGGACAGGTAGAGATACGCAGTATTTT	CASSLARTGRDTQYF
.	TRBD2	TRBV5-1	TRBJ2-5	TGCGCCAGCAGCCCCGAAATAGCGGGAGGGCCGGAGACCCAGTACTTC	CASSPEIAGGPETQYF
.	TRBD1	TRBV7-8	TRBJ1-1	TGTGCCAGCAGCCAGGGGGCGACTGAAGCTTTCTTT	CASSQGATEAFF
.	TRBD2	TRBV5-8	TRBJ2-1	TGTGCCAGCAGCTTCCGACTAGCGGGGCGCTACAATGAGCAGTTCTTC	CASSFRLAGRYNEQFF
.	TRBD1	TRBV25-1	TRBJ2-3	TGTGCCACAGAGGGGGACAGGGGGGGCGATACGCAGTATTTT	CATEGDRGGDTQYF
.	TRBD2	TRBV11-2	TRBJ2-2	TGTGCCAGCAGCCCGACCCGCGGGAGAAAGGAGCTGTTTTTT	CASSPTRGRKELFF
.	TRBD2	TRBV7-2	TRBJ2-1	TGTGCCAGCAGCTACTCAATGGCGGGGGTCCCGGATGAGCAGTTCTTC	CASSYSMAGVPDEQFF
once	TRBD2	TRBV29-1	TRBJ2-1	TGCAGCGTTGTCCTAGCGGAAATCTCCTACAATGAGCAGTTCTTC	CSVVLAEISYNEQFF
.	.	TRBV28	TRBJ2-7	TGTGCCAGCAGTCTGTCGGACGAGCAGTACTTC	CASSLSDEQYF
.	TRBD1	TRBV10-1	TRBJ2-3	TGCGCCAGCAGTTGGGACAGGGATGCAGATACGCAGTATTTT	CASSWDRDADTQYF
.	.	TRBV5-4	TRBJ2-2	TGTGCCAGCAGCCTCCGGACTACAACGAACACCGGGGAGCTGTTTTTT	CASSLRTTTNTGELFF
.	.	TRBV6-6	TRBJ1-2	TGTGCCAGCAGTTCCGCAGTCGTCTATGGCTACACCTTC	CASSSAVVYGYTF
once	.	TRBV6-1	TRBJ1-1	TGTGCCAGCAGTCCCCAGGGGCGTGGTGCTTTCTTT	CASSPQGRGAFF
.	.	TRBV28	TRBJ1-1	TGTGCCAGCAGTTTCCGACAGTTGAACACTGAAGCTTTCTTT	CASSFRQLNTEAFF
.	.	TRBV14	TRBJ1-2	TGTGCCAGCAGCCAAGGGCCCGGGAGGGAGGTCTATGGCTACACCTTC	CASSQGPGREVYGYTF
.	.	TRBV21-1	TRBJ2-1	TGTGCCAGCAGCAAAAACGGGACAGGGGCTATATTCAATGAGCAGTTCTTC	CASSKNGTGAIFNEQFF
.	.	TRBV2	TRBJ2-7	TGTGCCAGCAGTGGGGACCGGCTAGTAGGGACAGAGCAGTACTTC	CASSGDRLVGTEQYF
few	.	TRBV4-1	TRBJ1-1	TGCGCCAGCAGCCAAGAGTGGCAGGGGCAGACTGAAGCTTTCTTT	CASSQEWQGQTEAFF
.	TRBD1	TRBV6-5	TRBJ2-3	TGTGCCAGCAGCCCTGTTTATGCCATTCAGGGGGTGTATTTT	CASSPVYAIQGVYF
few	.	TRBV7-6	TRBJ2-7	TGTGCCAGCAGCTTAGGTGTCCCACAAGGAGCCTACGAGCAGTACTTC	CASSLGVPQGAYEQYF
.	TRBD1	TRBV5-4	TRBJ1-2	TGTGCCAGCAGGTCGGAGGGGGCGCTGGGCGGCTACACCTTC	CASRSEGALGGYTF
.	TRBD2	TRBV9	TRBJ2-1	TGTGCCAGCAGCGTGAATAGCGGGAGGGCCTGGAATGAGCAGTTCTTC	CASSVNSGRAWNEQFF
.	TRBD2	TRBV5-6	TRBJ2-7	TGTGCCAGCAGCCCTGACAGGGGTTTAGCGGGAGGAAACTACGAGCAGTACTTC	CASSPDRGLAGGNYEQYF
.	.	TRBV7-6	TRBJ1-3	TGTGCCAGCAGCTTAACAGGTGGACACACCATATATTTT	CASSLTGGHTIYF
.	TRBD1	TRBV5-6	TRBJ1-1	TGTGCCAGCAGCCCGCGGGACAGGAGGGGGGTCAGGGCGAACACTGAAGCTTTCTTT	CASSPRDRRGVRANTEAFF
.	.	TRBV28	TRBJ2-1	TGTGCCAGCAGGACCAACACGGGTGAGCAGTTCTTC	CASRTNTGEQFF
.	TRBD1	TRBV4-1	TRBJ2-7	TGCGCCAGCAGCCAAGCGGACAGGGACTCCTACGAGCAGTACTTC	CASSQADRDSYEQYF
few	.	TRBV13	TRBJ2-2	TGTGCCAGCAGCCAAAGCGGTAGGATAGCCGGGGAGCTGTTTTTT	CASSQSGRIAGELFF
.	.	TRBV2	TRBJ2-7	TGTGCCAGCAGTGAAGAACTCTACGAGCAGTACTTC	CASSEELYEQYF
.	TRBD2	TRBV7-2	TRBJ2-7	TGTGCCAGCAGCTTACGAGTTGCGGGAGTAATCTACGAGCAGTACTTC	CASSLRVAGVIYEQYF
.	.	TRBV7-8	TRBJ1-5	TGTGCCAGCTCGGGAGGGGTGGATCGCAATCAGCCCCAGCATTTT	CASSGGVDRNQPQHF